The 9 T cell receptor beta chains reported below all come from one sample, sequenced in a study of low-dose radiotherapy and immunotherapy resistance in tumors. Alpha- and beta-chain coverage of first-strand cDNA came from TRAV- and TRBV-specific primers. Using a constant-region primer together with a V-primer adapter, TCRs were subjected to about 20 PCR cycles of amplification. TCRdb processed the reads anew with MiXCR; each CDR3 protein has one entry. Of under 7,000 distinct CDR3 sequences listed, 82% are singletons. All receptors derive from a human donor with advanced metastatic prostate, ovarian, gallbladder or colorectal cancer (not recorded which). This table probably holds off-target reads from a library built for another chain.

CDR3 in DNA: TGTGCCTGGAGAAAAGGACAGAGTAATGAAAAACTGTTTTTT. It is translated as CAWRKGQSNEKLFF. The chain is built from TRBV30 and TRBJ1-4; D is perhaps TRBD1 (6 bases). CDR1 is GTSNPN and CDR2 is SVGIG in the germline V gene (reference sequence). V was cut by 3 bases and J by 4 bases, with 12 bases left in between. This CDR3 has 14 residues.

This CDR3 reads CASSTGHGRQYF. CDR3 sequence (DNA): TGTGCCAGCAGCACCGGCCATGGCAGGCAGTATTTT. The rearrangement uses TRBV11-3 and TRBJ2-3; no firm D call. The germline V gene encodes CDR1 SGHNT and CDR2 YENEEA. The CDR3 totals 12 residues. Trimming took 5 bases from V and 11 from J, leaving 14 bases between them.

This clonotype has more than one count but fewer than ten. CDR3 residues: CASRINTEAFF. For the CDR3, the DNA is TGTGCCAGCCGCATAAACACTGAAGCTTTCTTT. The V call is TRBV28, the J call TRBJ1-1; D remains unclear. V dropped 8 bases and J dropped 2 bases, with 6 bases sitting between them. The V gene's germline CDR1 is MDHEN and CDR2 SYDVKM. The CDR3 loop spans 11 amino acids.

CDR3 nucleotides: TGTGCCAGCAGGACCGACAGGCTCTCCGAGCAGTACTTC. Amino acids: CASRTDRLSEQYF. The rearrangement uses TRBV6-6 and TRBJ2-7; a weak D match, TRBD1 (6 bases). In germline, CDR1 is MNHNY, CDR2 SVGAGI (reference sequence). The CDR3 length is 13 residues. With 6 bases removed from V and 6 bases from J, the gap between germline ends came to 15 bases.

The chain combines TRBV7-2 with TRBJ2-7; TRBD1 agrees at 8 bases. The CDR3 spans 17 residues. Germline CDR1 and CDR2: SGHTA and FQGNSA. With V trimmed by 2 bases and J by 3 bases, 12 bases remained unmatched. The CDR3 DNA reads as TGTGCCAGCAGCTTAAGGGTAGGAGGGACAGGCGGCTACGAGCAGTACTTC. Its translation: CASSLRVGGTGGYEQYF.

V gene TRBV28 combines with J gene TRBJ1-5; D possibly corresponds to TRBD1 (5 bases). Germline V CDR1 and CDR2: MDHEN, SYDVKM. Trimming removed 5 bases at V and 7 bases at J, with 15 bases between. The CDR3 is 14 amino acids. The CDR3 protein is CASSPGTRRQPQHF. The CDR3, as DNA: TGTGCCAGCAGTCCCGGGACTCGTCGGCAGCCCCAGCATTTT.

The genes are TRBV2 and TRBJ1-2, with 7 nucleotides matching TRBD1. With V trimmed by 8 bases and J by 3 bases, 9 bases remained unmatched. The CDR3 covers 14 residues. Germline V gene lookup returns CDR1 SNHLY and CDR2 FYNNEI. CDR3 sequence reads: CASELRQGYYGYTF. The CDR3 region has the DNA TGTGCCAGCGAACTCCGACAGGGCTACTATGGCTACACCTTC.

The CDR3, as DNA: TGTGCCAGCAGCTTAGTACAGCCCACAGATACGCAGTATTTT. Protein: CASSLVQPTDTQYF. V and J are TRBV11-2 and TRBJ2-3; D unclear. Trimming took off 1 base at V and 2 bases at J, with 7 bases between the two ends. The CDR3 spans 14 residues. Germline assignment: CDR1 SGHAT and CDR2 FQNNGV. The variable domain in full, completed from reference TRBV11-2 and TRBJ2-3, reads EAGVAQSPRYKIIEKRQSVAFWCNPISGHATLYWYQQILGQGPKLLIQFQNNGVVDDSQLPKDRFSAERLKGVDSTLKIQPAKLEDSAVYLCASSLVQPTDTQYFGPGTRLTVL.

This rearrangement joins TRBV6-2 or TRBV6-3 to TRBJ2-1, with TRBD2 matching over 9 bases. The V gene end was trimmed by 6 bases and the J gene end by 10 bases; junction bases not matched to a gene: 16. The CDR3 is 16 residues long. Germline V gene sequence: CDR1 MNHEY, CDR2 SVGEGT. The CDR3 spells CASRQRGVALRLEQFF. In DNA form, the CDR3 reads TGTGCCAGCAGACAGCGGGGGGTGGCACTGCGGCTGGAGCAGTTCTTC.